What follows is one TCR beta chain and its context. Which antigen it targets is not known. Per-nucleotide qualities are absent, and no much larger clonotype sits a single base away. CDR1 and CDR2, per the germline V gene (reference sequence), are DFQATT and SNEGSKA. V and J are truncated by 6 bases and 7 bases respectively, leaving an intervening sequence of 12 bases. Including cysteine and phenylalanine, the CDR3 has 11 amino acids. The kept DNA is CDR3 alone, 33 bases in frame from the first base. This record belongs to a study of shared clonotypes between healthy human individuals (dated by TCRdb to 2019 to 2021). Study-level background: A couple of women and a few men aged 18 to 49 years were included in the cohort. Per donor, three plates each were used for CD4 naive and CD4 memory, two for CD8 naive, and one for CD8 memory. To estimate repertoire size and how much clonotype sharing occurs between individuals, the study deeply sequenced the blood TCR repertoires of several healthy adults. Each donor's leukapheresis produced roughly between roughly 0.94 and 9.5 billion PBMCs. To increase sequencing depth and limit assay-specific biases, TCR repertoire library preparation and sequencing were carried out by different laboratories using diverse techniques.

Using the deep immunoSEQ assay, TCR CDR3 regions were amplified from genomic DNA by multiplex PCR. Extracted genomic DNA from each cell subset was distributed evenly across all wells of several immunoSEQ 96-well plates, and each plate was treated as a replicate. For sorted subsets, roughly 200 ng of genomic DNA, equivalent to around 30,000 T cell genomes, went into each replicate PCR. The purified libraries were quantified using a Qubit 3.0 fluorometer, sized with a Bioanalyzer 2100, and then quantified again using the KAPA Library Quantification kit. Each immunoSEQ 96-well plate was sequenced on its own single-read 150-cycle Illumina NextSeq 550 flow cell. The published analysis was carried out like this. The immunoSEQ output contained only junctional sequences without quality scores, so filtering could not match that applied to full-length reads. To assign V/J genes and CDR3, sequences were annotated against IMGT germline references using PyIR, a Python wrapper for IgBLAST v1.9. Reads were filtered out if the reads had weak V/J assignments (E-value above 1e-6), no CDR3, stop codons, out-of-frame junctions, or ambiguous translated residues. V3J clonotypes were defined by identical inferred V gene, J gene, and CDR3 amino acid sequence. Percentage overlap between repertoires was computed as shared unique clonotypes divided by the size of the smaller repertoire. RTK rarefaction, the Chao1 estimator, and Recon v2.1 estimates of unobserved clonotypes were used to assess repertoire richness. OLGA was used to compute generation probabilities for all TCRbeta clonotypes that the gDNA method yielded from a few donors. TCRdb stores this immuneACCESS table with in-frame sequences only. Part of the clones is absent; in the studies checked, under half of the shortfall reflects unresolved V genes, and no reason is known for the rest. V and J calls and clone size follow that table, whereas D and trimming were derived from the DNA. This sample lists some 1 million clones; roughly 75% were detected once. About 1.5% of the sample comes from the top ten.

Overall results and qualifications from the work: Sharing across a few donors was observed for about 4.8% of naive CD4, 3.5% of naive CD8, around 2.5% of memory CD4, and 0.4% of memory CD8 clonotypes. Larger estimated clonotype richness was generally found for naive subsets than for memory subsets. Pairwise subsampling indicated that sequencing depth was expected to affect the degree of clonotype sharing among donors. Higher generation probabilities were observed for clonotypes shared by all four sorted-subset donors than for non-shared clonotypes. Because the study included only a small number of donors, the genetic and exposure-history diversity represented was limited. Sampling was restricted to blood, and TCR repertoires in tissues likely differ from the TCR repertoires found in blood. Incomplete sequencing was indicated by rarefaction of sorted-subset datasets, despite the large sequencing depth.

The donors were healthy, HIV-negative adults with no recently reported acute infections or vaccinations. Every donor was a Caucasian adult residing in Nashville, Tennessee, USA. CD4+ T cells were enriched by magnetic negative selection, after which naive cells were positively selected on CD45RA and the negative fraction was taken as the memory subset. Blood was obtained by leukapheresis, after which PBMCs were separated by Ficoll-Histopaque density gradient centrifugation and cryopreserved in liquid nitrogen vapor phase. Analytical flow cytometry was used to check the purity and quantity of each magnetically sorted T cell population. Genomic DNA was isolated from every sorted fraction and measured by UV absorbance on a Nanodrop 2000c.

The material sequenced was memory CD4+ T cells sorted from blood. The cell subset or site label, read with the paper, signifies: CD45RA-negative fraction. The clonotype originates from a man aged 18 to 29 in good health. Recombination linked TRBV20-1 to TRBJ2-5, with TRBD1 tentatively as D gene (6 bases match). CDR3 reads: CSAAIGGTQYF. The DNA sequence follows: TGCAGTGCCGCCATAGGGGGGACCCAGTACTTC.